The T cell receptor (beta chain) described here comes from a study of T cells after posttransplantation cyclophosphamide. Trimming took 5 bases from V and 5 from J, leaving 30 bases between them. The CDR3 has 19 amino acids. Germline V gene sequence: CDR1 SEHNR, CDR2 FQNEAQ (reference sequence). Generated by immunoSEQ multiplex PCR, the TCRdb table keeps only in-frame clones and is missing some. The sample holds around 35,000 clones, and no clone turns up only once. The receptor comes from a woman aged 45-60 years in good health and a related stem cell transplant donor. Sequencing input: PBMCs. This chain connects TRBV7-9 to TRBJ1-1, with a weak D call TRBD1 (6 bases). DNA of the CDR3: TGTGCCAGCAGCCCAGACCTGCCTCTCCGTAGGGGGGGAAGGACTGAAGCTTTCTTT. Amino acids: CASSPDLPLRRGGRTEAFF.